This T cell receptor beta chain was recovered during a study of blood T cell repertoires in COVID-19. Looking at the study overall: In each case, the material was cDNA or gDNA derived from T cells, B-cell-depleted T cells, or PBMCs.

Per germline, CDR1 MDHEN and CDR2 SYDVKM. V dropped 9 bases and J dropped 6 bases, with 18 bases sitting between them. The CDR3 sequence is 14 residues long. In the study's own analysis: How many nucleated cells were present was estimated from reference gene primer amplification. Data came from immunoSEQ multiplex PCR; TCRdb stores just in-frame clones and leaves some out. V and J calls plus clone size are reproduced from that table; the DNA served to infer D and trimming. The sample has a few hundred thousand clones, roughly 88% seen once. Sequencing input: peripheral blood. This receptor was obtained from an elderly man with acute or convalescent COVID-19. This sequence joins TRBV28 and TRBJ1-5, with TRBD1 as a possible D gene (5 bases). CDR3 sequence: CASERGGSGQPQHF. The CDR3 region has the DNA TGTGCCAGTGAGAGGGGAGGGTCTGGTCAGCCCCAGCATTTT.